Given below is one T cell receptor (beta chain) in context. Its antigen remains unknown. Samples came from axillary lymph nodes draining the breast cancer. This sample was taken from a study of breast tumors, draining lymph nodes, adjacent tissues. Broader study findings: Luminal-like breast cancer showed significantly higher tumor–nontumor repertoire similarity than basal-like. Tumor repertoires ranked between lymph nodes and nontumor tissue in diversity, with V and J gene preferences. Most tumor T cells seemingly derive from lymph node, then expand in tumor.

TCRdb used MiXCR to reprocess the multiplex PCR reads, holding one entry per CDR3 protein. This sample carries about 130,000 distinct CDR3 sequences, approximately 20% of them seen once, and the ten largest clones take roughly 2.6%. The CDR3 is 15 amino acids. Germline V gene sequence: CDR1 LGHDT, CDR2 YNNKEL (reference sequence). V was pared by 2 bases and J by 10 bases, with 7 bases of the junction left unmatched. The clonotype originates from a female donor with breast cancer. Some clones in this sample may be carry-over from other donors' samples. This chain uses TRBV3-1 with TRBJ2-1; the match to TRBD1 covers 11 bases. Material for sequencing was axillary lymph node tissue. The CDR3 spells CASSQLGQGAGEQFF. DNA for the CDR3: TGTGCCAGCAGCCAATTAGGACAGGGGGCAGGGGAGCAGTTCTTC.